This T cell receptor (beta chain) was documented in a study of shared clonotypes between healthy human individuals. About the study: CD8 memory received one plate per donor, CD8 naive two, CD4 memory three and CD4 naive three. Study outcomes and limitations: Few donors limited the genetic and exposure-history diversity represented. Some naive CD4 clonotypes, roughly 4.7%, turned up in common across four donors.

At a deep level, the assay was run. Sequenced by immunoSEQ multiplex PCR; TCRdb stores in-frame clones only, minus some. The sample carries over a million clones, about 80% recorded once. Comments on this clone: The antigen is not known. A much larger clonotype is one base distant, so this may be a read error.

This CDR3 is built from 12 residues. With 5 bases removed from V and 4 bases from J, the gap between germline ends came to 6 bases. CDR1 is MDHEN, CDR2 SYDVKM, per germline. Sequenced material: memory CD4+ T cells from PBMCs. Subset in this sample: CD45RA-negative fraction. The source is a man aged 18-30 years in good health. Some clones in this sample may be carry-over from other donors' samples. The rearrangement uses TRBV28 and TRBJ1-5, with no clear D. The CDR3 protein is CASSEENQPQHF. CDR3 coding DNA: TGTGCCAGCAGTGAGGAGAATCAGCCCCAGCATTTT.